This TCR beta chain was sequenced during a study of T cell clones after liver transplantation (dated by TCRdb to the late 2010s). A note on the overall study: Samples were obtained from ITN030ST, a randomized trial in which withdrawal of immunosuppression was attempted within 2 years of liver transplantation. To count as tolerant, a recipient had to stay completely off immunosuppression for at least one year without liver enzymes climbing beyond twice the upper limit of normal. Donor-reactive T cell clones were identified using TCRbeta sequencing after a pre-transplant mixed lymphocyte reaction and were then followed in post-transplant blood. Third party-reactive TCRbeta sequences from pre-transplant MLRs were also identified as an antigen-independent comparator for donor-reactive sequences. No induction therapy was given to the subjects, and standard immunosuppression was administered until randomization at 12-24 months post-transplant. Of the eight recipients, three were HCV-positive, while the remaining recipients had been transplanted for non-autoimmune, non-viral indications. The study cohort included 8 liver transplant recipients, of whom 3 were classified as tolerant and 5 as non-tolerant. Blood samples were collected pre-transplant, pre-randomization before withdrawal, and post-randomization after either full withdrawal or failed withdrawal.

Via the germline V gene (reference sequence), CDR1 is SEHNR and CDR2 FQNEAQ. V lost 1 base and J lost 0 bases; the stretch between them is 12 bases long. The CDR3 holds 17 amino acids from the cysteine to the phenylalanine. Just the 51-base CDR3 DNA is kept, in frame starting at base 1. Thawed unstimulated PBMCs were stained for CD3, CD4 and CD8 and FACS-sorted into CD3+CD4+ and CD3+CD8+ populations. Each of the 8 studied subjects was randomized to immunosuppression withdrawal. The Qiagen DNeasy Blood and Tissue Kit was used for genomic DNA isolation. Broad study findings and their caveats: When repertoire turnover was accounted for, significantly reduced detection of donor-reactive sequences was found in 7 of 8 subjects for CD4 and in 8 of 8 subjects for CD8. The decline in donor-reactive sequences exceeded the decline in third party-reactive sequences, suggesting partial antigen-specific deletion that was unrelated to withdrawal success. In most of the 8 subjects, regardless of tolerance or HCV status, circulating donor-reactive CD4 TCRbeta sequences dropped significantly post-transplant. Because allograft tissue specimens were not available, migration of donor-reactive T cells into the graft, rather than deletion, may have occurred. Conclusions were preliminary, limited by small, heterogeneous patient numbers and non-standardized post-transplant time points. Low numbers of available donor cells limited the measurable donor-reactive repertoire in a couple of subjects.

Using immunoSEQ, frozen genomic DNA was subjected to high-throughput TCRbeta CDR3 sequencing, a process that included PCR amplification, mapping, bias correction and internal controls. The source study handled its data this way. Productive rearrangements were kept, and unique TCRbeta sequences were defined by CDR3 nucleotide sequence plus V and J gene. For classification of a sequence as donor-reactive, at least 5-fold expansion in CFSE-low cells relative to unstimulated pre-transplant cells and a frequency of at least 0.01% were required. To ensure at least 90% detection power, minimum frequency thresholds were set for each subject based on that subject's lowest-template unstimulated sample. Jensen-Shannon divergence between the top 1000 TCRbeta sequences after and before transplant was used to measure repertoire turnover. Changes in detection of donor-reactive sequences were tested with two-sided Fisher's exact tests. As stored in TCRdb, this immuneACCESS dataset retains in-frame rearrangements with V and J assigned. A fraction of the clones does not appear; measured against another copy, unresolved V genes explain less than half of the discrepancy, and the remainder lacks a known reason. The V and J calls and clone size were taken over from that table, and D and trimming were inferred from the DNA. This sample holds tens of thousands of clones; approximately 77% were observed only once. The top ten constitute about a tenth of the sample.

A remark on this clone: No antigen is known for it. No much larger clone exists at a distance of one base, and base qualities are not known.

The source is a human patient who received a liver transplant. Once a transplant has taken place, some T cells may be donor derived. This specimen was CD4+ T cells from blood, taken at the 22-month timepoint. The V and J segments used are TRBV7-9 and TRBJ1-4; the D gene is unclear. Read as DNA, the sequence is TGTGCCAGCAGCTTAGATGAGGCCCCCGCAACTAATGAAAAACTGTTTTTT. It codes for CASSLDEAPATNEKLFF.